This paragraph covers one T cell receptor (beta chain) sequence. What it binds is unknown. The V and J ends lost 6 bases and 12 bases, in that order; junction bases with no gene match: 15. The CDR3 runs to 15 residues. Germline-derived CDR1 and CDR2 are MNHEY and SVGAGI. The sample belongs to a study of CD8 T cells in ankylosing spondylitis. General study points: Before this, some motif variants had been reported in reactive arthritis synovial fluid and blood.

Each CDR3 protein gets one entry after TCRdb re-called the 5' RACE reads with MiXCR. The sample has under 250,000 distinct CDR3 sequences; 32% are singletons. This chain connects TRBV6-5 to TRBJ2-7, with 12 bases aligning to TRBD2. The sequence was collected from a male donor with ankylosing spondylitis or in good health (not recorded which). Sequenced input: blood, either unsorted or a sorted T cell fraction (not recorded which). CDR3 nucleotide sequence: TGTGCCAGCAGCTCCTCTCGGACTAGCGGGGACCATCTGTACTTC. Its protein is CASSSSRTSGDHLYF.